Below are 24 T cell receptor beta chains sequenced from a single sample in a study of beta chain features in type 1 diabetes. Since all of the isolated RNA was reverse transcribed, expressed TCRB transcripts were what got sequenced. Profiled with immunoSEQ multiplex PCR; TCRdb holds only in-frame clones, not every one. The sample has approximately 200,000 clones, over 9.5% seen once; the top ten hold about 0.037%. Sequencing used naive CD4+ T cells from blood. Every receptor here comes from a woman between 18 and 29 years old in good health.

This clone was observed a handful of times. V and J are TRBV30 and TRBJ2-7; TRBD2 matches 12 bases. The germline CDR1 and CDR2 sequences are GTSNPN and SVGIG (reference sequence). The CDR3 is 14 residues long. V lost 4 bases and J lost 4; bases outside the gene matches: 5. The CDR3 nucleotides are TGTGCCTGGATCCCGACTAGCGGGAGTTACGAGCAGTACTTC. Protein product: CAWIPTSGSYEQYF.

This clone was detected only a few times. The J gene is TRBJ2-2, the V gene TRBV5-4, with D unclear. The CDR3 spans 12 residues. CDR1 and CDR2 from the germline V gene are SGHNT and YYREEE (reference sequence). V was shortened by 6 bases and J by 2 bases, with 5 bases between the two germline ends. CDR3 amino acids: CASNGNTGELFF. CDR3 nucleotide sequence: TGTGCCAGCAATGGCAACACCGGGGAGCTGTTTTTT. Full variable domain (remainder filled in from reference TRBV5-4 and TRBJ2-2): ETGVTQSPTHLIKTRGQQVTLRCSSQSGHNTVSWYQQALGQGPQFIFQYYREEENGRGNFPPRFSGLQFPNYSSELNVNALELDDSALYLCASNGNTGELFFGEGSRLTVL.

In this sample, this clone turned up many times. The rearrangement links TRBV29-1 to TRBJ1-2, with D possibly TRBD1 on 5 matching bases. V shed 6 bases and J shed 13 bases, with 15 bases lying between them. The CDR3 is made up of 10 amino acids. Germline V gene data show CDR1 as SQVTM and CDR2 as ANQGSEA. In nucleotides, the CDR3 is TGCAGCGTAGGGCCAGGGCCGACCACCTTC. Its protein product is CSVGPGPTTF.

The genes are TRBV7-3 and TRBJ2-3; 14 nucleotides agree with TRBD2. Per germline, CDR1 SGHTA and CDR2 FQGTGA. The junction had 5 bases not matched to a gene; V was cut back by 6 bases and J by 6 bases. This CDR3 has 15 residues. The CDR3 is CASSRLAGGPDTQYF. CDR3 coding DNA: TGTGCCAGCAGTCGACTAGCGGGGGGGCCGGATACGCAGTATTTT.

This clone appeared a few times. The chain employs TRBV19 and TRBJ2-7, with TRBD1 as a possible D gene (7 bases). CDR3 length equals 17 residues. Germline values: CDR1 LNHDA, CDR2 SQIVND (reference sequence). Trimming left V 3 bases short and J 6 bases short, with 24 bases between. The CDR3 DNA reads TGTGCCAGTAGTATTCGACAGGGCGCCCAGCCCGGGAGCGAGCAGTACTTC. Translated, it gives CASSIRQGAQPGSEQYF.

This clone was observed at least ten times. The rearrangement uses TRBV9 and TRBJ2-7; D is ambiguous. V was clipped by 0 bases and J by 4 bases, with 8 bases between them. Germline values: CDR1 SGDLS, CDR2 YYNGEE. The CDR3 runs to 13 residues. CDR3 sequence reads: CASSVGVSYEQYF. As DNA, the CDR3 is TGTGCCAGCAGCGTAGGTGTCTCGTACGAGCAGTACTTC.

The genes are TRBV7-8 and TRBJ1-3; 9 positions agree with TRBD1. Looked up from germline, CDR1 is SGHVS and CDR2 is FQNEAQ. V was clipped by 5 bases and J by 2 bases; unmatched bases: 7. This CDR3 has 16 residues. The CDR3 protein is CASSNSGTGTGNTIYF. The CDR3 region has the DNA TGTGCCAGCAGCAATTCCGGGACAGGGACTGGAAACACCATATATTTT.

This clone was seen only a few times. This chain connects TRBV4-1 to TRBJ1-1; D gene unclear. The ends were cut back, 1 base at V and 1 base at J, with 7 bases in the middle. Germline CDR1 reads MGHRA; CDR2 reads YSYEKL. The CDR3 extends over 14 amino acids. The CDR3 nucleotides read TGCGCCAGCAGCCAAGTACAGCAGAACACTGAAGCTTTCTTT. Amino acids: CASSQVQQNTEAFF.

The chain uses TRBV9 and TRBJ2-1; 8 nucleotides agree with TRBD2. The ends lost 8 bases at V and 7 bases at J; junction bases unmatched: 11. Per germline, CDR1 SGDLS and CDR2 YYNGEE. CDR3 length equals 14 residues. The CDR3 DNA reads as TGTGCCAGTGGTAGGCGGGAGGATTTTAATGAGCAGTTCTTC. Amino acids: CASGRREDFNEQFF.

The chain combines TRBV29-1 with TRBJ2-3, with a possible D match to TRBD2 (5 bases). The CDR3 loop spans 17 amino acids. With 4 bases removed from V and 5 bases from J, the gap between germline ends came to 25 bases. Germline V gene lookup returns CDR1 SQVTM and CDR2 ANQGSEA. The CDR3 loop is CSVVPLGGSGGRDTQYF. DNA for the CDR3: TGCAGCGTTGTTCCTCTAGGCGGTTCGGGTGGGAGAGATACGCAGTATTTT.

This clone was detected a few times. The gene calls are TRBV7-8 and TRBJ2-7; 7 nucleotides match TRBD2. The CDR3 loop spans 15 amino acids. With 2 bases clipped from V and 4 bases from J, the junction kept 8 bases outside the gene matches. Germline V lookup: CDR1 SGHVS, CDR2 FQNEAQ. Here the CDR3 reads CASSLPPRGSYEQYF. CDR3 nucleotide sequence: TGTGCCAGCAGCTTACCGCCCCGCGGGAGTTACGAGCAGTACTTC.

The sample holds a few counts of this clone. The chain employs TRBV4-1 and TRBJ1-4; D gene uncertain. V lost 4 bases, J lost 3 bases, and 12 bases lay in between. CDR1 and CDR2 (germline): MGHRA, YSYEKL. This CDR3 is built from 15 residues. The CDR3 DNA reads TGCGCCAGCAGCCGCCCGTCCGGGTCTAATGAAAAACTGTTTTTT. Protein: CASSRPSGSNEKLFF.

The V gene is TRBV5-1, the J gene TRBJ2-3, with D hard to call. The V and J ends lost 0 bases and 6 bases respectively, with 2 bases between them. Germline V gene data show CDR1 as SGHRS and CDR2 as YFSETQ. The CDR3 has 11 residues. The CDR3 sequence is CASSLADTQYF. The CDR3 DNA sequence: TGCGCCAGCAGCTTGGCGGATACGCAGTATTTT. Full variable domain (remainder filled in from reference TRBV5-1 and TRBJ2-3): KAGVTQTPRYLIKTRGQQVTLSCSPISGHRSVSWYQQTPGQGLQFLFEYFSETQRNKGNFPGRFSGRQFSNSRSEMNVSTLELGDSALYLCASSLADTQYFGPGTRLTVL.

The gene calls are TRBV6-6 and TRBJ2-7; D remains unclear. The CDR3 extends over 13 amino acids. V lost 4 bases and J 3 bases, leaving 10 bases between the germline ends. Germline V gene data show CDR1 as MNHNY and CDR2 as SVGAGI (reference sequence). The CDR3 sequence: CASSSGSLYEQYF. Here the CDR3 DNA reads TGTGCCAGCAGTTCCGGTTCCCTCTACGAGCAGTACTTC.

This sequence joins TRBV28 and TRBJ2-5, with D perhaps TRBD2 (6 bases). CDR1 is MDHEN and CDR2 is SYDVKM in the germline V gene. Trimming shortened V by 6 bases and J by 1 base, and 12 bases separated the two germline ends. The CDR3 is 14 amino acids. CDR3 nucleotides: TGTGCCAGCAGCCAGGAGGGGCCCCAAGAGACCCAGTACTTC. Translated, it gives CASSQEGPQETQYF. The whole variable domain, filled in from reference TRBV28 and TRBJ2-5, reads DVKVTQSSRYLVKRTGEKVFLECVQDMDHENMFWYRQDPGLGLRLIYFSYDVKMKEKGDIPEGYSVSREKKERFSLILESASTNQTSMYLCASSQEGPQETQYFGPGTRLLVL.

This sequence joins TRBV4-1 and TRBJ1-4, with 9 bases fitting TRBD1. V lost 3 bases to trimming and J lost 4 bases; unmatched junction nucleotides: 12. This CDR3 has 18 amino acids. The germline V gene encodes CDR1 MGHRA and CDR2 YSYEKL. This CDR3 reads CASSHPRGQGRVNEKLFF. CDR3 DNA: TGCGCCAGCAGCCACCCCCGGGGACAGGGCAGGGTTAATGAAAAACTGTTTTTT.

This clone was counted only a few times. This chain links TRBV5-1 with TRBJ1-1; a weak D match, TRBD1 (5 bases). V lost 3 bases to trimming and J lost 3 bases, with 15 bases between them. CDR1 SGHRS and CDR2 YFSETQ come from the germline V gene. The CDR3 spans 15 residues. The CDR3 is CASSSATARDTEAFF. CDR3 DNA: TGCGCCAGCAGCTCGGCAACGGCCAGGGACACTGAAGCTTTCTTT.

The chain has TRBV4-2 and TRBJ2-7; TRBD2 matches 7 bases. This CDR3 contains 15 residues. After removal of 0 bases from V and 6 bases from J, the junction contained 8 bases not matched to a gene. Germline CDR1 is LGHNA and CDR2 is YNFKEQ. The CDR3, as DNA: TGTGCCAGCAGCCAAGAAGCCGCGGGAGTCGGCGAGCAGTACTTC. Protein sequence: CASSQEAAGVGEQYF.

This clone was counted only a few times. The rearrangement links TRBV7-9 to TRBJ2-3, with TRBD2 matching 13 bases. This CDR3 has 18 residues. Per the germline V gene, CDR1 is SEHNR and CDR2 is FQNEAQ (reference sequence). Unmatched junction bases numbered 12, after V lost 4 bases and J lost 5 bases. The CDR3, as DNA: TGTGCCAGCAGCTCACGACCGGGACTAGCGGGACAAGTAGATACGCAGTATTTT. It specifies CASSSRPGLAGQVDTQYF.

J is TRBJ2-3 and V is TRBV30; TRBD2 matches at 12 bases. Germline CDR1 reads GTSNPN; CDR2 reads SVGIG (reference sequence). The CDR3 totals 15 residues. The V and J ends lost 1 base and 6 bases, in that order; junction bases with no gene match: 5. The CDR3 DNA reads as TGTGCCTGGAGTGGACTAGCGGGAGTGTGGGATACGCAGTATTTT. Its translation is CAWSGLAGVWDTQYF.

The chain has TRBV10-2 and TRBJ2-7, with 7 bases identical to TRBD1. Per germline, CDR1 WSHSY and CDR2 SAAADI. Germline trimming cut 7 bases from V and 2 bases from J; bases unmatched to any gene: 8. CDR3 size: 14 residues. CDR3 nucleotides: TGCGCCAGCAAACACCGGGACAGAACCTACGAGCAGTACTTC. Encoded protein: CASKHRDRTYEQYF.

The J gene is TRBJ2-7, the V gene TRBV19, with D possibly matching TRBD2 (6 bases). The CDR3 contains 14 residues. V gave up 6 bases and J gave up 3 bases, with 15 bases separating them. The germline gives CDR1 LNHDA, CDR2 SQIVND (reference sequence). CDR3 bases: TGTGCCAGTAGCTGGGGGGACGTTGGCTACGAGCAGTACTTC. Translation: CASSWGDVGYEQYF.

Ten or more counts support this clone. J is TRBJ2-7 and V is TRBV18; TRBD2 is a possible D gene (5 bases). The germline V gene encodes CDR1 KGHSH and CDR2 LQKENI. The CDR3 has 14 residues. Trimming cost V 5 bases and J 2 bases, with 13 bases left between them. The CDR3 DNA follows: TGTGCCAGCTCATATGGCCGGGATGCCTACGAGCAGTACTTC. Protein product: CASSYGRDAYEQYF.

This clone has a handful of counts. V usage is TRBV19 and J usage is TRBJ1-2; D is ambiguous. CDR3 length equals 13 residues. V was shortened by 5 bases and J by 4 bases, with 11 bases between the two germline ends. Germline CDR1 reads LNHDA; CDR2 reads SQIVND (reference sequence). The CDR3 is CASSSWRAYGYTF. CDR3 bases: TGTGCCAGTAGTTCTTGGAGAGCCTATGGCTACACCTTC.